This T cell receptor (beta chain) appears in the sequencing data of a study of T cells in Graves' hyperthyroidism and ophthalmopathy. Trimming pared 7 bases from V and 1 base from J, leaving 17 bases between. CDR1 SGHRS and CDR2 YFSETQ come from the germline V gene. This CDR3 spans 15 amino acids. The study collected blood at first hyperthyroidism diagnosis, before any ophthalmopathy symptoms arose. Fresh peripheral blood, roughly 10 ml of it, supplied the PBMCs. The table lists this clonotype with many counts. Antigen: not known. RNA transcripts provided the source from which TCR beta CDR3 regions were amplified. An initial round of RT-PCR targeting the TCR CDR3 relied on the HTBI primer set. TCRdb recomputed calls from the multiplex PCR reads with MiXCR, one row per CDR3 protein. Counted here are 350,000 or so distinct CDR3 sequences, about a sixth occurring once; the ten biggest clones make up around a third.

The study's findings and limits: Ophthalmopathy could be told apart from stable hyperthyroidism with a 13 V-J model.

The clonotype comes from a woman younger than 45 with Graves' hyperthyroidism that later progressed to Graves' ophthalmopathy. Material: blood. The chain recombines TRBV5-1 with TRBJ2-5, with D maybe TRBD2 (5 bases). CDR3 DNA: TGCGCCAGCCGTGCGAGAGGGTCGTCCCAAGAGACCCAGTACTTC. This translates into CASRARGSSQETQYF. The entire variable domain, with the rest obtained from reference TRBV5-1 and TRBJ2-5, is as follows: KAGVTQTPRYLIKTRGQQVTLSCSPISGHRSVSWYQQTPGQGLQFLFEYFSETQRNKGNFPGRFSGRQFSNSRSEMNVSTLELGDSALYLCASRARGSSQETQYFGPGTRLLVL.